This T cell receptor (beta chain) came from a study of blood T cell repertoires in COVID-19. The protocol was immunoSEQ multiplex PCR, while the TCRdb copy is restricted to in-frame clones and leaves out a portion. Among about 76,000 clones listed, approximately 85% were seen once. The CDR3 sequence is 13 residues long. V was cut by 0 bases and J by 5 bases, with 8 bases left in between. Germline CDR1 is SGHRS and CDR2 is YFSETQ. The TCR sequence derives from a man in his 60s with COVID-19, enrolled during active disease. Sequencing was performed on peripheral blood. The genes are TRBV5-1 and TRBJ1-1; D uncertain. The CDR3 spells CASSLVGETEAFF. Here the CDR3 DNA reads TGCGCCAGCAGCTTGGTGGGAGAAACTGAAGCTTTCTTT.